This T cell receptor beta chain was recorded in a study of shared clonotypes between healthy human individuals. The study drew its donors from healthy HIV-negative adults without recent acute infections or vaccinations. Investigators divided CD4+ cells into CD45RA+ naive and CD45RA-negative memory subsets. Assay execution took place at the deep level. This table comes from immunoSEQ multiplex PCR, and its TCRdb copy is limited to in-frame clones, with some not included. This table holds approximately 1,500,000 clones, 98% found once. This CDR3 is built from 15 residues. The V end was cut by 6 bases, the J end by 5 bases, with 19 bases between. The germline V gene has CDR1 MNHEY and CDR2 SVGAGI.

The specimen sequenced was naive CD4+ T cells sorted from blood. Subset indicated: CD45RA+ positively selected. The chain uses TRBV6-5 and TRBJ1-1; maybe TRBD1 (5 bases). This TCR derives from a man aged 25-45 years in good health. The CDR3 sequence is CASRRTPHPSTEAFF. The CDR3 DNA sequence: TGTGCCAGCAGAAGGACACCGCATCCGAGTACTGAAGCTTTCTTT.